This T cell receptor beta chain came from a study of OX40 agonist ivuxolimab in advanced cancers. The protocol was immunoSEQ multiplex PCR, while the TCRdb copy is restricted to in-frame clones and leaves out a portion. Of 57,000 or so clones in the sample, roughly 80% were seen once. In germline, CDR1 is SGHVS, CDR2 FQNEAQ. V was clipped by 5 bases and J by 5 bases, with 9 bases between them. The CDR3 extends over 12 amino acids. The chain combines TRBV7-8 with TRBJ1-2; unclear D gene. Sequenced material: CD4+ or CD8+ T cells sorted from blood, taken in a trial of the OX40 agonist ivuxolimab. This receptor was identified in an adult with an advanced solid tumor such as melanoma, head and neck, liver or kidney cancer. CDR3 protein: CASSPVGYGYTF. The CDR3 DNA is TGTGCCAGCAGCCCTGTGGGGTATGGCTACACCTTC.